This TCR beta chain came from a study of blood T cell repertoires in COVID-19. Overall study context: The origin of the acute and convalescent COVID-19 samples was the United States, Italy and Spain. T cells, B-cell-depleted T cells, or PBMCs supplied cDNA or gDNA.

This clone was seen once. In Seattle, patients joined the study during active infection and were tracked longitudinally. As originally analysed: Amplification of reference gene primers was used by the study to estimate nucleated cell counts. The protocol was immunoSEQ multiplex PCR, while the TCRdb copy is restricted to in-frame clones and leaves out a portion. Clone size and V and J calls were adopted from that table, with D and trimming inferred from the DNA. The table shows some 200,000 clones, with about 95% occurring only once. This sequence originates from a man in his thirties or forties with COVID-19, enrolled during active disease. The sequenced sample consisted of peripheral blood.

The CDR3 protein is CASRTKGGESQPQHF. CDR3 coding DNA: TGTGCCAGCCGAACTAAGGGCGGGGAATCTCAGCCCCAGCATTTT. This chain links TRBV6-5 with TRBJ1-5, with D unresolved. CDR1 is MNHEY and CDR2 is SVGAGI in the germline V gene. V gave up 8 bases and J gave up 6 bases, with 20 bases separating them. The CDR3 runs to 15 residues.